These T cell receptor beta chains were read from a single sample in a study of cytomegalovirus exposure and HLA in healthy donors. The assay was immunoSEQ multiplex PCR, and TCRdb's table has in-frame clones only and misses some. The data contain approximately 77,000 clones, about four fifths of them seen just once; the ten biggest clones take up 9% to 14%. The specimen was PBMCs. Receptors were obtained from a male donor in good health and CMV-seropositive. The CDR3 runs from the conserved cysteine through the conserved F or W.

V: TRBV5-4
CDR3: CASSLGGGGAGNEQFF

V: TRBV5-1
CDR3: CASSLRGLAASTVEQFF

V: TRBV10-3
CDR3: CAIGTDSNQPQHF

V: TRBV6-5
CDR3: CASSPDRGGNTIYF

V: TRBV7-9
CDR3: CASSLTGTNTGELFF

V: TRBV25-1
CDR3: CASSEPYRGYEQYF

V: TRBV4-1
CDR3: CASSQVGFSGGARNEQFF

V: TRBV28
CDR3: CASETSWYEQYF

V: TRBV6-5
CDR3: CASSPGQGVGNEQFF

V: TRBV10-3
CDR3: CAISPDRVANTEAFF

V: TRBV7-8
CDR3: CASSITNTGTATWGYTF

V: TRBV19
CDR3: CASRLGQSDTQYF

V: TRBV7-2
CDR3: CASSPKRGGTEAFF

V: TRBV7-2
CDR3: CASSLAPGVQTGELFF

V: TRBV28
CDR3: CASSLRQGASSPLHF

V: TRBV27
CDR3: CASRGLAGGLYEQYF

V: TRBV10-1
CDR3: CAGAEGSTNEKLFF

V: TRBV7-2
CDR3: CASSTRTGEQYF

V: TRBV5-1
CDR3: CASSLSGSRSYEQYF

V: TRBV7-9
CDR3: CSSSLTGGGVYNEQFF

V: TRBV19
CDR3: CASSISAGDSYEQYF

V: TRBV9
CDR3: CASSETGDNSPLHF

V: TRBV7-3
CDR3: CASSAGTGGETQYF

V: TRBV2
CDR3: CASTSGTSVSSYEQYF

V: TRBV6-5
CDR3: CASSVDRSSGNTIYF

V: TRBV4-1
CDR3: CASSQDAQGKLYFF

V: TRBV5-8
CDR3: CASSLGQGIVPAKNIQYF

V: TRBV19
CDR3: CASSPRGRKDTQYF

V: TRBV6-5
CDR3: CASSYGDRASYEQYF

V: TRBV27
CDR3: CASSGLDQRGEQFF

V: TRBV7-9
CDR3: CASSGLHSNQPQHF

V: TRBV7-8
CDR3: CASSLVWGGGVGAFF

V: TRBV6-5
CDR3: CASSYSRDRVGGYTF

V: TRBV21-1
CDR3: CASSRGGELFF

V: TRBV13
CDR3: CASSSRDREDEQYF

V: TRBV30
CDR3: CAWSVLTRGPYEQYF

V: TRBV7-3
CDR3: CASSLSQVNEQYF